Included here is one TCR beta chain sequence, with context. Its antigen is as yet unknown. With a duration under 3 months, ophthalmopathy in the donors showed moderate-to-severe activity, CAS ≥3 and NOSPECS ≥4. The PBMCs used were ones drawn from about 9.7 ml of fresh peripheral blood. The source of the sample is a study of Graves' ophthalmopathy and Graves' hyperthyroidism. TCR beta CDR3 amplification used RNA transcripts. First-round RT-PCR relied on HTBI primers, and a second-round multiplex PCR came next. TCRdb ran MiXCR on the multiplex PCR reads and lists one entry per CDR3 protein. The table has about 740,000 distinct CDR3 sequences, 40% seen once. Findings and limits, study-wide: Ophthalmopathy progression prediction by the model yielded a sensitivity of approximately 68% and a specificity of 72.22%.

J was trimmed by 5 bases and V by 5 bases; bases with no gene match: 11. CDR1 is SGHTA, CDR2 FQGNSA, per germline. The CDR3 is 16 amino acids. This clonotype was obtained from an adult man with Graves' ophthalmopathy. The source material was peripheral blood. The chain carries TRBV7-2 and TRBJ2-5, with 10 bases identical to TRBD2. The CDR3 spells CASSQDLAGEHETQYF. The CDR3 DNA follows: TGTGCCAGCAGCCAAGATCTAGCGGGAGAGCATGAGACCCAGTACTTC.